This TCR beta chain stems from a study of cytomegalovirus exposure and HLA in healthy donors. Study-wide findings and caveats: Most TCRs appeared rarely, but some public TCRs recurred in many donors. The study put 150 to 200 TCR beta chains on its list as cytomegalovirus-associated. Among the CMV-associated chains, three were confirmed in vitro as specific for CMV antigens. The tendency of first-cohort TCR clusters to co-occur in the 130 or so validation repertoires was identified by a subsequent analysis.

CDR1 SGHRS and CDR2 YFSETQ come from the germline V gene. This CDR3 is 15 amino acids long. Trimming pared 1 base from V and 5 bases from J, leaving 15 bases between. The assay was immunoSEQ multiplex PCR, and TCRdb's table has in-frame clones only and misses some. This sample has over 250,000 clones, with about nine tenths found just once. Comments on this clone: The antigen remains undetermined.

The receptor was isolated from a woman aged 25-40 years in good health and CMV-seropositive. Sequencing input: PBMCs. The chain uses TRBV5-1 and TRBJ2-5; either TRBD1 or TRBD2 may supply D (5 bases each). The CDR3 sequence: CASSLFQGPPETQYF. CDR3 DNA: TGCGCCAGCAGCTTGTTTCAGGGACCACCGGAGACCCAGTACTTC.